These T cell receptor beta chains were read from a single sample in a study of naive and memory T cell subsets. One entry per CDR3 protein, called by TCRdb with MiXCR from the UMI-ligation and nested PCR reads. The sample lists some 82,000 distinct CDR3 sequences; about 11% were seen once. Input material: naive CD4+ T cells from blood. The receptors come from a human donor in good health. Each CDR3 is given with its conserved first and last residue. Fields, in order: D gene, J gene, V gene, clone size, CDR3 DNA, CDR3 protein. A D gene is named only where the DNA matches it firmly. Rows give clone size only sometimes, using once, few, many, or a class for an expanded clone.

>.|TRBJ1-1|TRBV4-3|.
TGCGCCAGCAGCCAAGGAGTCAGACAGGAAGCTTTCTTT
CASSQGVRQEAFF
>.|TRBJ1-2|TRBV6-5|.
TGTGCCAGCAGCCAACAGAGTAACTATGGCTACACCTTC
CASSQQSNYGYTF
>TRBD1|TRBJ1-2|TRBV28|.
TGTGCCAGCAGTTTCTCTCAGGGGGGACGTGGCTACACCTTC
CASSFSQGGRGYTF
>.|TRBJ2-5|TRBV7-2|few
TGTGCGACCAAGCTAACGGGGGGCTATCAAGAGACCCAGTACTTC
CATKLTGGYQETQYF
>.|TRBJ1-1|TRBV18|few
TGTGCCAGCTCAGGAGCGGACACTGAAGCTTTCTTT
CASSGADTEAFF
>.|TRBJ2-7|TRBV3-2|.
TGTGCCAGCAGCCAACCCCGGGACAGCTCCTACGAGCAGTACTTC
CASSQPRDSSYEQYF
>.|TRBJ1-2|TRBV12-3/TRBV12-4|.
TGTGCCAGCAGTTTAGCGAGGTCCGCGCGGGGCTACACCTTC
CASSLARSARGYTF
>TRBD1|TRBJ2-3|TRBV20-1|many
TGCAGTGTTATACAGGGGGCGCAGGATACGCAGTATTTT
CSVIQGAQDTQYF
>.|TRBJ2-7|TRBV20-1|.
TGCAGTGCTATCCGGGACATCTACGAGCAGTACTTC
CSAIRDIYEQYF
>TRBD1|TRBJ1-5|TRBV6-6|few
TGTGCCAGCAGTTACTCGGGGGGACAGGGGGCCGGTCAGCCCCAGCATTTT
CASSYSGGQGAGQPQHF
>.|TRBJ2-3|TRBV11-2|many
TGTGCCAGCAGCAAAGGCACAGATACGCAGTATTTT
CASSKGTDTQYF
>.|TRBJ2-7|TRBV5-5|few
TGTGCCAGCAGCCACCGAGACCCCTACGAGCAGTACTTC
CASSHRDPYEQYF
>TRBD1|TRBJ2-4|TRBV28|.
TGTGCCAGCAGGAGCCGCAGGGGGCGGAAAAACATTCAGTACTTC
CASRSRRGRKNIQYF
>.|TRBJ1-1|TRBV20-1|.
TGCAGTGCTAGAGATCTGAAGAACACTGAAGCTTTCTTT
CSARDLKNTEAFF
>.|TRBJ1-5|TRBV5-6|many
TGTGCCAGCAGCTTGGGACGGCAGGGGCCCCAGCATTTT
CASSLGRQGPQHF
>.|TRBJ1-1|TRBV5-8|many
TGTGCCAGCAGCTTGAGGATTTTAAGGGAGCGGAACACTGAAGCTTTCTTT
CASSLRILRERNTEAFF
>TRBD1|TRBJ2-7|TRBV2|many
TGTGCCAGCAAGGAGGACAGGGCGTCCTACGAGCAGTACTTC
CASKEDRASYEQYF
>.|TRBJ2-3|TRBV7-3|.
TGTGCCAGCAGCTTAACTGCGCAGGGGTATTCTAACACAGATACGCAGTATTTT
CASSLTAQGYSNTDTQYF
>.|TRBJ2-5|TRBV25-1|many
TGTGCCAGCAGTGAAAGGCGGGAGACCCAGTACTTC
CASSERRETQYF
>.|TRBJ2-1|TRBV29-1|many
TGCAGCTCCCACTGGGGTGAGCAGTTCTTC
CSSHWGEQFF
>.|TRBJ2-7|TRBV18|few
TGTGCCAGCTCACCGCGCCAAGGAGAGCAGTACTTC
CASSPRQGEQYF
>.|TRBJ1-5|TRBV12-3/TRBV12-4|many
TGTGCCAGCAGTTTCAGGGGCGAAGGCAATCAGCCCCAGCATTTT
CASSFRGEGNQPQHF
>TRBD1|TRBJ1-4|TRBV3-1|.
TGTGCCAGCAGCCACTGGACAGGGTCTCAAGAAAAACTGTTTTTT
CASSHWTGSQEKLFF
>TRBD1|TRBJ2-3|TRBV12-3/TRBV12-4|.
TGTGCCAGCAGAAGAGGACAGGGTGGCACAGATACGCAGTATTTT
CASRRGQGGTDTQYF
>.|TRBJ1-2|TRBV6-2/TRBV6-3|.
TGTGCCAGCAGTTACTCTGGACAGTTCTATGGCTACACCTTC
CASSYSGQFYGYTF
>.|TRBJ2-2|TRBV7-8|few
TGTGCCAGCAGGGGGGGCGTAAACACCGGGGAGCTGTTTTTT
CASRGGVNTGELFF
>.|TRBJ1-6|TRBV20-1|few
TGCAGTGCTCGGGTGGCCTATAATTCACCCCTCCACTTT
CSARVAYNSPLHF
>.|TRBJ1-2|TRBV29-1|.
TGCAGCGTGAGCACTTCTAACTATGGCTACACCTTC
CSVSTSNYGYTF
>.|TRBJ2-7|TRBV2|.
TGTGCCAGCAACAGGGCAACCTACGAGCAGTACTTC
CASNRATYEQYF
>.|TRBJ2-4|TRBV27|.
TGTGCCAGCAGCTCCGGTAGGAGAATTCAGTACTTC
CASSSGRRIQYF
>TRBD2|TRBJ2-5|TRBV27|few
TGTGCCAGCAGTCCCTCCTCGGGGGGGCGATGGACCCAGTACTTC
CASSPSSGGRWTQYF
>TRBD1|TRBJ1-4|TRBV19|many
TGTGCCAGTAGGGCAGGGGGTGAAAAACTGTTTTTT
CASRAGGEKLFF
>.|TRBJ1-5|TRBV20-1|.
TGCAGTGCTGTAAGGACAGATAGCAATCAGCCCCAGCATTTT
CSAVRTDSNQPQHF
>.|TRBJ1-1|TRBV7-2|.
TGTGCCAGCAGCCCCCCGAGGGGGGCGCCTTTGGACACTGAAGCTTTCTTT
CASSPPRGAPLDTEAFF
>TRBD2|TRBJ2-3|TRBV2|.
TGTGCCAGCAGTGTCTCACTAGCGGGGGATACGCAGTATTTT
CASSVSLAGDTQYF
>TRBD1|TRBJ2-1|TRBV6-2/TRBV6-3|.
TGTGCCAGCACCCGACAGGGAACCACCAATGAGCAGTTCTTC
CASTRQGTTNEQFF
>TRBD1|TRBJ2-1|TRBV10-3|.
TGTGCCACGAGGGGACAGGGGTCCTACAATGAGCAGTTCTTC
CATRGQGSYNEQFF
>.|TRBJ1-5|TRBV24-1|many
TGTGCCACCAGTGACCCTGCGGGTCAGCCCCAGCATTTT
CATSDPAGQPQHF
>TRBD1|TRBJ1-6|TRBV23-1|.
TGCGCCAGGACAGGGGGCCCCAATTCACCCCTCCACTTT
CARTGGPNSPLHF
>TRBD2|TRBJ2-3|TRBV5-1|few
TGCGCCAGCAGCTCGACTAGCGGGGGACTAACAGATACGCAGTATTTT
CASSSTSGGLTDTQYF
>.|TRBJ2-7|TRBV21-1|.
TGTGCCAGCAGCAGAAGGGACAGGGGCTACGAGCAGTACTTC
CASSRRDRGYEQYF
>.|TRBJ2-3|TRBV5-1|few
TGCGCCAGCAGCTTGGATTGGACGCAGTATTTT
CASSLDWTQYF